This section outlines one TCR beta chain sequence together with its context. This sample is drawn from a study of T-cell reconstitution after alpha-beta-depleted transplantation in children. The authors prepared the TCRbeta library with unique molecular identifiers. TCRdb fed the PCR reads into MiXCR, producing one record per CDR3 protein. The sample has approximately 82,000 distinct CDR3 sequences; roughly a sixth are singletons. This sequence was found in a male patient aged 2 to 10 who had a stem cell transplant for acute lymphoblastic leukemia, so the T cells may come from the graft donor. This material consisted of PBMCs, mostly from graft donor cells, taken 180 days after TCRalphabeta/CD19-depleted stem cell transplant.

The CDR3 protein is CASSQGHSGFSYEQYF. The CDR3 bases are TGTGCCAGCAGCCAAGGGCATAGCGGTTTCTCCTACGAGCAGTACTTC. The chain links TRBV4-2 to TRBJ2-7; D might be TRBD2 (6 bases). V lost 1 base, J lost 0 bases, and 13 bases lay in between. Germline assignment: CDR1 LGHNA and CDR2 YNFKEQ. The CDR3 spans 16 residues.